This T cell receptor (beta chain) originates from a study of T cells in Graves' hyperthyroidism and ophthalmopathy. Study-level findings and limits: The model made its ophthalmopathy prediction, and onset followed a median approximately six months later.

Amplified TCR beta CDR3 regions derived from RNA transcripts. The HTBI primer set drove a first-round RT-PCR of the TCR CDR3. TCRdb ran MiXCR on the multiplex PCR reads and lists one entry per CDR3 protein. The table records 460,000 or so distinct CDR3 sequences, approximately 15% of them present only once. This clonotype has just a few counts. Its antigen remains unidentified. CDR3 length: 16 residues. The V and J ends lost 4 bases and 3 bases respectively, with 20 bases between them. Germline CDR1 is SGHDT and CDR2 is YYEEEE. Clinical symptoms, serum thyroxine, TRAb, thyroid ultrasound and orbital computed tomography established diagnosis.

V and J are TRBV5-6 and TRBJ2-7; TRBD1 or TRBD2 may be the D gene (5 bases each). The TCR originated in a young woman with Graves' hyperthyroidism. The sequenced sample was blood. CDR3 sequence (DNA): TGTGCCAGCAGCCCCGTTGAGGCAGGGACCTACTACGAGCAGTACGTC. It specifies CASSPVEAGTYYEQYV.